The clone carrying this TCR beta chain occurred a few times. Its matching antigen is unknown. An approximately 210 ng quantity of DNA, around 30,000 T cell genomes, went into the sorted-subset replicate PCRs. In the study's own analysis: With immunoSEQ giving junction-only sequences and no quality scores, filtering differed. Here immunoSEQ multiplex PCR was the method, and the copy in TCRdb shows in-frame clones only, minus some. The DNA gave D and trimming, while V, J and clone size come from that table. Of roughly 1,100,000 clones listed, about 80% are singletons. Trimming took off 5 bases at V and 0 bases at J, with 5 bases between the two ends. This CDR3 is built from 13 residues. CDR1 is LNHDA, CDR2 SQIVND, per germline (reference sequence). This sample is drawn from a study of shared clonotypes between healthy human individuals. General study findings and limits: Shared clonotypes: approximately 5.3% naive CD4, roughly 3.5% naive CD8, under 2.5% memory CD4, under 0.45% memory CD8.

The chain employs TRBV19 and TRBJ1-3; the D is unclear. The sequenced sample was memory CD4+ T cells sorted from blood. Sample subset: CD45RA-negative fraction. This clonotype originated in a man aged 18 to 30 in good health. As DNA, the CDR3 is TGTGCCAGTAGTCGGGACTCTGGAAACACCATATATTTT. As protein: CASSRDSGNTIYF.